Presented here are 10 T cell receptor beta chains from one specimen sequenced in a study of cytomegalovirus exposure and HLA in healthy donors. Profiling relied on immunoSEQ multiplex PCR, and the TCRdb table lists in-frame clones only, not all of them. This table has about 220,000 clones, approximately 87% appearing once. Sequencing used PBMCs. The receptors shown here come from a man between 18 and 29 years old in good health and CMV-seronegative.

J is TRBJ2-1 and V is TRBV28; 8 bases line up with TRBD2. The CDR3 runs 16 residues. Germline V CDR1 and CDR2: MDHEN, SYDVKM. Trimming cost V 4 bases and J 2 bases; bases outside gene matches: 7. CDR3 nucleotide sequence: TGTGCCAGCAGTTCCCCCAATAGCGGGGCCTACAATGAGCAGTTCTTC. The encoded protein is CASSSPNSGAYNEQFF.

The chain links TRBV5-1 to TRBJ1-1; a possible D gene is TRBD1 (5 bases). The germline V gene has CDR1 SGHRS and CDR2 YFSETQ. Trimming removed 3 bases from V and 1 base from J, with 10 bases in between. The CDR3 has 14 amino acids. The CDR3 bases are TGCGCCAGCAGCTCTAAAACAGGGAACACTGAAGCTTTCTTT. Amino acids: CASSSKTGNTEAFF.

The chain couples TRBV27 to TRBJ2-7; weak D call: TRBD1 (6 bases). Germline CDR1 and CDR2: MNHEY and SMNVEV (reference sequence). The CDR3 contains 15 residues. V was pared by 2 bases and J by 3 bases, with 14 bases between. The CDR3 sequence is CASSLGTGSIYEQYF. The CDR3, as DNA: TGTGCCAGCAGTTTAGGAACAGGGTCCATCTACGAGCAGTACTTC.

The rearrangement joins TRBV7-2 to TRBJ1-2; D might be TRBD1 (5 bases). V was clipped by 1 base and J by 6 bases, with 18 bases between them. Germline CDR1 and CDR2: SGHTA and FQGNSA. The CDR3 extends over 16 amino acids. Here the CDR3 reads CASSLVGQGEAHGYTF. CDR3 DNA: TGTGCCAGCAGCTTAGTAGGTCAGGGTGAAGCTCATGGCTACACCTTC. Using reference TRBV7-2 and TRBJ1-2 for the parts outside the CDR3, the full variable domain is GAGVSQSPSNKVTEKGKDVELRCDPISGHTALYWYRQSLGQGLEFLIYFQGNSAPDKSGLPSDRFSAERTGGSVSTLTIQRTQQEDSAVYLCASSLVGQGEAHGYTFGSGTRLTVV.

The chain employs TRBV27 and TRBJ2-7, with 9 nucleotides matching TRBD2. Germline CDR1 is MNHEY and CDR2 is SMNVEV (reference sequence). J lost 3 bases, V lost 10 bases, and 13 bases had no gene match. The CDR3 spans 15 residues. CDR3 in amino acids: CATRLAGGRGYEQYF. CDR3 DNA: TGTGCCACTCGGCTGGCTGGCGGGAGGGGCTACGAGCAGTACTTC.

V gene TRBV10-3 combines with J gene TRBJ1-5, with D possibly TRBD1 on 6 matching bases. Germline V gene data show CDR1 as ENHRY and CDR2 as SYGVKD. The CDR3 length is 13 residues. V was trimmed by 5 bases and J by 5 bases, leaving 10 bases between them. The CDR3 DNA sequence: TGTGCCATCAGTCCAGGGGAATATCAGCCCCAGCATTTT. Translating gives CAISPGEYQPQHF.

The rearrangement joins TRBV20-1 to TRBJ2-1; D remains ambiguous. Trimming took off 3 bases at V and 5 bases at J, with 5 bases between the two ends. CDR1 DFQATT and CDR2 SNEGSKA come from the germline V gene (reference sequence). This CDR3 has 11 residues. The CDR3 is CSASRDNEQFF. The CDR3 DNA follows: TGCAGTGCTAGTCGGGACAATGAGCAGTTCTTC.

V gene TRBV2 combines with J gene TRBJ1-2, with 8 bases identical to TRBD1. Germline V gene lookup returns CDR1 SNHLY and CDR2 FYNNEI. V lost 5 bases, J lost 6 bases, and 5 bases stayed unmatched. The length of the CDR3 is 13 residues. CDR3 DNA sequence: TGTGCCAGCAGTTTGGACAGGGAGGATGGCTACACCTTC. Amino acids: CASSLDREDGYTF. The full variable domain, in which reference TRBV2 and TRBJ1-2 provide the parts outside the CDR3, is EPEVTQTPSHQVTQMGQEVILRCVPISNHLYFYWYRQILGQKVEFLVSFYNNEISEKSEIFDDQFSVERPDGSNFTLKIRSTKLEDSAMYFCASSLDREDGYTFGSGTRLTVV.

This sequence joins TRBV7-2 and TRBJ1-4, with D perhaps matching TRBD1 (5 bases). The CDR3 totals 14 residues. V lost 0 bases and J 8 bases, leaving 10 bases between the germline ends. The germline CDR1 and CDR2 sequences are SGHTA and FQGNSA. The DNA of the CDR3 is TGTGCCAGCAGCTTAGCCAGGGTAGGGGAAAAACTGTTTTTT. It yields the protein CASSLARVGEKLFF.

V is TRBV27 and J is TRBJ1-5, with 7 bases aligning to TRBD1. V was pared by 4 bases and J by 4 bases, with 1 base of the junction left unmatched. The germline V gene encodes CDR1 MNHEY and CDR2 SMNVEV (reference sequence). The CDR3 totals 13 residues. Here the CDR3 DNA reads TGTGCCAGCAGTTACAGGGGAAATCAGCCCCAGCATTTT. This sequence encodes CASSYRGNQPQHF.